This TCR beta chain emerged from a study of molecular identifiers for immune sequencing clone quantification. This clonotype was counted ten times or more. The CDR3 covers 13 residues. Germline V lookup: CDR1 SQVTM, CDR2 ANQGSEA. V gave up 6 bases and J gave up 2 bases, with 11 bases separating them. TCRdb called the PCR reads again in MiXCR, with one record for every CDR3 protein. The repertoire has 490,000 or so distinct CDR3 sequences, roughly 23% of them found once; the top ten carry 0.7% to 0.95%. The sample comprised naive CD8+ T cells from blood, with Jurkat cell RNA spiked in. Subset in this sample: FACS-sorted CD8+CD4-CCR7+CD45RA+ naive T cells. The chain recombines TRBV29-1 with TRBJ1-5; no definite D call. The sequence was collected from a human donor in good health. Some libraries in this study had Jurkat cell RNA spiked in. Here the CDR3 DNA reads TGCAGCGTGTTGGGCAGCGGCAATCAGCCCCAGCATTTT. This encodes CSVLGSGNQPQHF.